This is a list of T cell receptor beta chains from one sample in a study of T cells after yellow fever vaccination. TCRdb reanalysed the 5' RACE reads using MiXCR and keeps one entry per CDR3 protein. Among 150,000 or so distinct CDR3 sequences listed, approximately 6.8% were seen once. This specimen was CD4+ T cells sorted from PBMCs, taken 5 days after the first yellow fever vaccination. These receptors came from a man between 18 and 29 years old who received the YFV17D yellow fever vaccine. The CDR3 runs from the conserved cysteine through the conserved F or W. The D gene is left open where the match is weak. A row's size may be missing; if present it is once, few, many or a size class.

V: TRBV5-1
size: many
D: TRBD2
J: TRBJ2-3
DNA: TGCGCCAGCAGCTTGGTCCCGAGCGGGGGCCTCACAGATACGCAGTATTTT
CDR3: CASSLVPSGGLTDTQYF

V: TRBV7-8
size: .
D: TRBD2
J: TRBJ2-5
DNA: TGTGCCAGCAGCTTAGAGGGTAGCGGGGGCCTGAGGACCCAGTACTTC
CDR3: CASSLEGSGGLRTQYF

V: TRBV9
size: .
D: .
J: TRBJ1-5
DNA: TGTGCCAGCAGCTTTGGACACAATCAGCCCCAGCATTTT
CDR3: CASSFGHNQPQHF

V: TRBV15
size: many
D: .
J: TRBJ2-1
DNA: TGTGCCACCAGCAGAGAGTTAAGACTTAACAATGAGCAGTTCTTC
CDR3: CATSRELRLNNEQFF

V: TRBV5-1
size: many
D: .
J: TRBJ2-7
DNA: TGCGCCAGCAGCTTAGACAGATCCTGGGACTACGAGCAGTACTTC
CDR3: CASSLDRSWDYEQYF

V: TRBV10-2
size: few
D: TRBD1
J: TRBJ1-2
DNA: TGCGCCAGCAGTGGGGGACAGAAGGATGGCTACACCTTC
CDR3: CASSGGQKDGYTF

V: TRBV12-3/TRBV12-4
size: many
D: .
J: TRBJ2-2
DNA: TGTGCCAGCAGACAGGAACTTAACACCGGGGAGCTGTTTTTT
CDR3: CASRQELNTGELFF

V: TRBV5-1
size: many
D: .
J: TRBJ2-2
DNA: TGCGCCAGCAGCTTGGTTCACGTCGGGGAGCTGTTTTTT
CDR3: CASSLVHVGELFF

V: TRBV20-1
size: many
D: .
J: TRBJ2-7
DNA: TGCAGTGCTTCCCAACCTGGCGGTAGGGAGCAGTACTTC
CDR3: CSASQPGGREQYF

V: TRBV12-5
size: many
D: .
J: TRBJ2-2
DNA: TGTGCTAGTGGTTTGCTTACGGGACACCTAACCGGGGAGCTGTTTTTT
CDR3: CASGLLTGHLTGELFF

V: TRBV7-6
size: many
D: TRBD1
J: TRBJ1-4
DNA: TGTGCCAGCAGCCATCCGGGACAGGATAATGAAAAACTGTTTTTT
CDR3: CASSHPGQDNEKLFF

V: TRBV7-9
size: many
D: .
J: TRBJ1-2
DNA: TGTGCCAGCAGGAACTGGTCCGCAGCCACCTATGGCTACACCTTC
CDR3: CASRNWSAATYGYTF

V: TRBV30
size: .
D: .
J: TRBJ1-1
DNA: TGTGCCTGGAGTCCTTTCTCTGGGGCTTTCTTT
CDR3: CAWSPFSGAFF

V: TRBV5-1
size: many
D: .
J: TRBJ2-3
DNA: TGCGCCAGCAGCATGGACAACACAGATACGCAGTATTTT
CDR3: CASSMDNTDTQYF

V: TRBV10-3
size: .
D: TRBD1
J: TRBJ1-5
DNA: TGTGCCATCAGTGGACAGGGCGGCAATCAGCCCCAGCATTTT
CDR3: CAISGQGGNQPQHF

V: TRBV20-1
size: .
D: TRBD2
J: TRBJ2-1
DNA: TGCAGTGCCAGCTCTAGCGGGGCCCCTTACAATGAGCAGTTCTTC
CDR3: CSASSSGAPYNEQFF